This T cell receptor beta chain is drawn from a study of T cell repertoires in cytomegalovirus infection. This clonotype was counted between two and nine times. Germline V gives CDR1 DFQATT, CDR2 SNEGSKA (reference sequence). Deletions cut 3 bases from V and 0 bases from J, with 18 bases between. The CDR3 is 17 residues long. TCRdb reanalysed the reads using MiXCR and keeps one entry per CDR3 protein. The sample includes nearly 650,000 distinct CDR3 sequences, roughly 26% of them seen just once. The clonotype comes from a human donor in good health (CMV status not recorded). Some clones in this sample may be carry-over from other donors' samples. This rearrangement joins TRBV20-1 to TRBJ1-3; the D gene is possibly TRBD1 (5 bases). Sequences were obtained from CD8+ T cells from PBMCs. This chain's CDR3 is CSASWTSDEYSGNTIYF. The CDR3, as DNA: TGCAGTGCTAGCTGGACATCCGATGAATACTCTGGAAACACCATATATTTT.